One sample yielded the 7 T cell receptor beta chains listed below, sequenced in a study of cytomegalovirus exposure and HLA in healthy donors. PCR was performed using 60 Vbeta and 13 Jbeta primers. Measured with immunoSEQ multiplex PCR; TCRdb has only the in-frame clones, and not every one. This table holds about 98,000 clones, under 75% found once. Specimen: PBMCs. These TCRs come from a female donor in good health and CMV-seronegative.

The chain combines TRBV30 with TRBJ2-6; weak D call: TRBD1 (5 bases). The V and J ends lost 4 bases and 16 bases respectively, with 14 bases between them. The germline CDR1 and CDR2 sequences are GTSNPN and SVGIG (reference sequence). The CDR3 has 11 amino acids. The CDR3 nucleotides are TGTGCCTGGACAAGGGGTCCAACTCTGACTTTC. Its translation is CAWTRGPTLTF.

The chain is built from TRBV19 and TRBJ1-4; 10 bases fit TRBD1. The CDR3 consists of 14 residues. The trim removed 4 bases at V and 7 bases at J, leaving 3 bases unmatched. The germline V gene encodes CDR1 LNHDA and CDR2 SQIVND (reference sequence). Written as DNA, the CDR3 is TGTGCCAGTAGTACTGGACAGGGGGGTGAAAAACTGTTTTTT. Its protein product is CASSTGQGGEKLFF.

This clone has a single count. The gene calls are TRBV20-1 and TRBJ1-1; D not certain. With 5 bases removed from V and 5 bases from J, the gap between germline ends came to 9 bases. Germline V gene data show CDR1 as DFQATT and CDR2 as SNEGSKA (reference sequence). This CDR3 has 11 residues. This chain's CDR3 is CSALGGTEAFF. Written as DNA, the CDR3 is TGCAGTGCTTTGGGAGGGACTGAAGCTTTCTTT.

Sample share makes this clone medium-sized. The chain links TRBV7-2 to TRBJ2-3; 9 nucleotides line up with TRBD2. This CDR3 is 15 amino acids long. Unmatched junction bases numbered 11, after V lost 5 bases and J lost 8 bases. Germline CDR1 is SGHTA and CDR2 is FQGNSA. This CDR3 is CASSEGLAVLGTQYF. The CDR3, as DNA: TGTGCCAGCAGCGAGGGACTAGCAGTCCTGGGTACGCAGTATTTT.

The rearrangement links TRBV12-2 to TRBJ2-3; TRBD2, the table's D call, lacks a check against the DNA. TRBV12-2 is designated a pseudogene. The CDR3 totals 20 residues. The CDR3 reads CASRLTTPILGGGPTDTQYF. The CDR3 DNA is TGTGCAAGTCGCTTAACCACTCCCATCCTGGGCGGGGGGCCCACAGATACGCAGTATTTT.

The rearrangement links TRBV7-6 to TRBJ1-1; D gene unclear. V shed 5 bases and J shed 1 base, with 8 bases lying between them. Germline V lookup: CDR1 SGHVS, CDR2 FNYEAQ. The CDR3 is 13 residues long. CDR3 bases: TGTGCCAGCAGCCCCAGTGGGAACACTGAAGCTTTCTTT. It codes for CASSPSGNTEAFF.

As DNA, the CDR3 is TGTGCCACCTCGGAGGGCAATCAGCCCCAGCATTTT. It translates to CATSEGNQPQHF. The rearrangement joins TRBV19 to TRBJ1-5; D is undetermined. This CDR3 spans 12 amino acids. Trimming shortened V by 10 bases and J by 2 bases, and 9 bases separated the two germline ends. Germline V gives CDR1 LNHDA, CDR2 SQIVND (reference sequence).